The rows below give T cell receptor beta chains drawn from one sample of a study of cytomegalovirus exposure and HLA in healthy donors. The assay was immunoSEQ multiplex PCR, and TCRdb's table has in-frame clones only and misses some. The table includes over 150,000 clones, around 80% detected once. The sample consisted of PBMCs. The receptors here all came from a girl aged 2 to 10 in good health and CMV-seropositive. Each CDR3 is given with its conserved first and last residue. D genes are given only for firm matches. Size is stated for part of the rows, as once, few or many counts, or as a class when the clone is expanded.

cdr3_nt: TGTGCCACCAGCAGAGAAGGGGGCGCCGGGAATGAGCAGTTCTTC; cdr3_aa: CATSREGGAGNEQFF; j_call: TRBJ2-1; clone_size: .; v_call: TRBV15; d_call: TRBD1
cdr3_nt: TGTGCCAGCCGCCCCGAAGGGGGAGCATGGAATGAGCAGTTCTTC; cdr3_aa: CASRPEGGAWNEQFF; j_call: TRBJ2-1; clone_size: .; v_call: TRBV2; d_call: .
cdr3_nt: TGTGCCAGAAGCCCCCGGGACAGGTTTAATTCACCCCTCCACTTT; cdr3_aa: CARSPRDRFNSPLHF; j_call: TRBJ1-6; clone_size: .; v_call: TRBV5-3; d_call: TRBD1
cdr3_nt: TGTGCCAGCAGCCAAGGCGTAGCGGGATGGGATGAGCAGTTCTTC; cdr3_aa: CASSQGVAGWDEQFF; j_call: TRBJ2-1; clone_size: .; v_call: TRBV14; d_call: TRBD2
cdr3_nt: TGTGCCAGCAGTCGCGGGGGTGGTAGAAGGAACACCATATATTTT; cdr3_aa: CASSRGGGRRNTIYF; j_call: TRBJ1-3; clone_size: .; v_call: TRBV25-1; d_call: .
cdr3_nt: TGTGCCAGCAGCCGACCGCTCTCCCGCGGCGGGGGCACAGATACGCAGTATTTT; cdr3_aa: CASSRPLSRGGGTDTQYF; j_call: TRBJ2-3; clone_size: .; v_call: TRBV14; d_call: .
cdr3_nt: TGTGCCACCAGCAGAGATGGACAGGGGGTCTACGAGCAGTACTTC; cdr3_aa: CATSRDGQGVYEQYF; j_call: TRBJ2-7; clone_size: .; v_call: TRBV15; d_call: TRBD1
cdr3_nt: TGTGCCAGCTCACCAGGGACAGGCGTTAACTATGGCTACACCTTC; cdr3_aa: CASSPGTGVNYGYTF; j_call: TRBJ1-2; clone_size: .; v_call: TRBV18; d_call: TRBD1
cdr3_nt: TGCAGTGCTAGCGGTTACGAGCAGTACTTC; cdr3_aa: CSASGYEQYF; j_call: TRBJ2-7; clone_size: .; v_call: TRBV20-1; d_call: .
cdr3_nt: TGTGCCAGCTCACCACACCCGGGGTTGAACACTGAAGCTTTCTTT; cdr3_aa: CASSPHPGLNTEAFF; j_call: TRBJ1-1; clone_size: .; v_call: TRBV18; d_call: .
cdr3_nt: TGTGCCAGCAGTTACGGAGGAGGGGCGAGGTACGAGCAGTACTTC; cdr3_aa: CASSYGGGARYEQYF; j_call: TRBJ2-7; clone_size: once; v_call: TRBV6-6; d_call: .
cdr3_nt: TGTGCCTGGAATCAGTTGATGAACACTGAAGCTTTCTTT; cdr3_aa: CAWNQLMNTEAFF; j_call: TRBJ1-1; clone_size: .; v_call: TRBV30; d_call: .
cdr3_nt: TGTGCCTGGAGTCTCCAGGGCATTTATGATGGCTACACCTTC; cdr3_aa: CAWSLQGIYDGYTF; j_call: TRBJ1-2; clone_size: .; v_call: TRBV30; d_call: .
cdr3_nt: TGTGCCAGCAGCTTAGCGGGGGGAGATACGCAGTATTTT; cdr3_aa: CASSLAGGDTQYF; j_call: TRBJ2-3; clone_size: .; v_call: TRBV11-2; d_call: TRBD2
cdr3_nt: TGTGCCAGCAGCCCAAACTCCGGGACTAGCGGGAGGCATGAGCAGTTCTTC; cdr3_aa: CASSPNSGTSGRHEQFF; j_call: TRBJ2-1; clone_size: .; v_call: TRBV7-3; d_call: TRBD2
cdr3_nt: TGTGCCAGCAGCCCCGGACCGCGGAGGACCTCACCCCTCCACTTT; cdr3_aa: CASSPGPRRTSPLHF; j_call: TRBJ1-6; clone_size: once; v_call: TRBV9; d_call: .
cdr3_nt: TGCGCCAGCAGCTTGGGTGCTCGGTTAGCCAAAAACATTCAGTACTTC; cdr3_aa: CASSLGARLAKNIQYF; j_call: TRBJ2-4; clone_size: .; v_call: TRBV5-1; d_call: .
cdr3_nt: TGCGCCAGCAGCTTGGCCTCGGGAAGCAATCAGCCCCAGCATTTT; cdr3_aa: CASSLASGSNQPQHF; j_call: TRBJ1-5; clone_size: few; v_call: TRBV5-1; d_call: .
cdr3_nt: TGTGCCAGCAGCGGGGACAGGAACACTGAAGCTTTCTTT; cdr3_aa: CASSGDRNTEAFF; j_call: TRBJ1-1; clone_size: .; v_call: TRBV6-1; d_call: TRBD1
cdr3_nt: TGTGCCAGCAGTGAGGCCGAAGGAGGGGGCGGTCGCACTGAAGCTTTCTTT; cdr3_aa: CASSEAEGGGGRTEAFF; j_call: TRBJ1-1; clone_size: few; v_call: TRBV2; d_call: TRBD1
cdr3_nt: TGTGCCAGCAGCTTAGGTTGGTCGGCGGGCTCCTACGAGCAGTACTTC; cdr3_aa: CASSLGWSAGSYEQYF; j_call: TRBJ2-7; clone_size: .; v_call: TRBV11-2; d_call: .
cdr3_nt: TGCGCCAGCAGTTCACAGGGTGCTGGAAACACCATATATTTT; cdr3_aa: CASSSQGAGNTIYF; j_call: TRBJ1-3; clone_size: .; v_call: TRBV5-1; d_call: .